The sequence of this TCR beta chain was determined in a study of T cells in Graves' hyperthyroidism and ophthalmopathy. The ends lost 6 bases at V and 7 bases at J; junction bases unmatched: 15. The CDR3 is 16 amino acids. Germline V gene data show CDR1 as MNHNS and CDR2 as SASEGT. This clonotype was seen at least ten times. Its antigen is currently unknown. The study, taken as a whole, reports: A model using 13 V-J features told ophthalmopathy apart from stable hyperthyroidism. Among thyroid clonotypes expanded above 0.001, most also appeared in blood.

The TCR beta CDR3 regions underwent amplification using RNA transcripts as the source. Carried out on the TCR CDR3, a first-round RT-PCR used the HTBI primer set. TCRdb ran MiXCR on the multiplex PCR reads and lists one entry per CDR3 protein. The top ten hold around 34% of the sample, which has 340,000 or so distinct CDR3 sequences, around 17% seen once. This rearrangement joins TRBV6-1 to TRBJ2-1; TRBD1 agrees at 7 bases. The specimen sequenced was blood. The origin of this receptor is a man aged 25-40 years with Graves' hyperthyroidism. For the CDR3, the DNA is TGTGCCAGCAGCCTCAGGGGGACCGAGACCGTGAATGAGCAGTTCTTC. Protein: CASSLRGTETVNEQFF.